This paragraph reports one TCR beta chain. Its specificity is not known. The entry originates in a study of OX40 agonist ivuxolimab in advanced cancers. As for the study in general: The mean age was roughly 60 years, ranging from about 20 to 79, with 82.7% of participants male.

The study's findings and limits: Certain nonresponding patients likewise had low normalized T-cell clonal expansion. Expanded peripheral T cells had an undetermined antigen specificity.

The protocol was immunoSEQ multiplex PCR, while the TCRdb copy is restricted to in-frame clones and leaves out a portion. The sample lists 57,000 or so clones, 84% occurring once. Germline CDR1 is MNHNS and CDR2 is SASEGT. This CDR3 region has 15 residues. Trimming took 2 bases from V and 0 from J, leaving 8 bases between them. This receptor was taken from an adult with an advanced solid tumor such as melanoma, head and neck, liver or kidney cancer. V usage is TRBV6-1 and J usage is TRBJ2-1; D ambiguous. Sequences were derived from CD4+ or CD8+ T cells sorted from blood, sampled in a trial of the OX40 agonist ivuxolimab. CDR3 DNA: TGTGCCAGCAGTGAATCAAGGAGCTCCTACAATGAGCAGTTCTTC. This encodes CASSESRSSYNEQFF.